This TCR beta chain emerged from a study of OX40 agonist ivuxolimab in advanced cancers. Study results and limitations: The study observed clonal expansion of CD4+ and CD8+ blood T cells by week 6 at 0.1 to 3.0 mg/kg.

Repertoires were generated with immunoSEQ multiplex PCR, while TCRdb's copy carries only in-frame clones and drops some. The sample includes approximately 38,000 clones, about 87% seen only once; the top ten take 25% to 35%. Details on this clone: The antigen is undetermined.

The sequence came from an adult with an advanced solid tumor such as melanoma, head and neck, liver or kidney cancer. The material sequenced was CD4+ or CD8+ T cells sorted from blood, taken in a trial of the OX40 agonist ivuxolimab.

CDR3 amino acids: CASSQEVGGRGSGELFF. CDR3 nucleotide sequence: TGTGCCAGCAGCCAAGAGGTTGGCGGGAGGGGGTCCGGGGAGCTGTTTTTT. The chain combines TRBV4-2 with TRBJ2-2, with 9 bases matching TRBD2. Germline CDR1 is LGHNA and CDR2 is YNFKEQ. The CDR3 has 17 residues. Trimming at V came to 0 bases and at J to 6 bases, leaving 8 bases not matched to a gene.